This TCR beta chain was observed in a study of OX40 agonist ivuxolimab in advanced cancers. Study-wide context: Ivuxolimab, which targeted the costimulatory receptor OX40 (CD134), was an agonistic, fully human IgG2 monoclonal antibody. Of the 50 to 55 dose-escalation patients, hepatocellular carcinoma was present in roughly 19, melanoma in roughly 15, renal cell carcinoma in 9 and head and neck cancer in 9. Intravenous ivuxolimab was administered to patients every 2 weeks at six dose levels: 0.01, 0.1, 0.3, 1.5, 3 and 10 mg/kg. Prior anti-PD-1, anti-PD-L1 or anti-CTLA-4 therapy was permitted, and checkpoint inhibitors had been received by about 36% of dose-escalation patients. The paper covers the monotherapy dose-escalation part of the phase I ivuxolimab trial, which included N ≈ 57 patients. The dose-escalation cohort was approximately 83% male with a mean age of approximately 60 years, ranging from roughly 20 to 80. Partial responses were achieved by three dose-escalation patients, of whom one had hepatocellular carcinoma and two had cutaneous melanoma. Peripheral TCRbeta sequencing was intended to test whether TCR sequence diversity was altered and clonal T-cell expansion was caused by ivuxolimab. Here is what the overall study found, with its caveats: Partial responders in the 0.1-3.0 mg/kg groups had among the lowest normalized peripheral clonal expansion, especially among CD8+ T cells. After ivuxolimab, expanded clones were on average more numerous among CD8+ T cells than among CD4+ T cells. Low levels of normalized T-cell clonal expansion were also seen in some patients who did not respond. At doses from 0.1 to 3.0 mg/kg, clonal expansion was seen in both CD4+ and CD8+ blood T cells between baseline and week 6. The antigen specificity of the clonally expanded peripheral T cells was not determined.

Turning to this clone: Its antigen is currently not known. No much larger clonotype is one base removed from it; base qualities were not supplied.

The CDR3 holds 16 amino acids from the cysteine to the phenylalanine. Only the CDR3 DNA stays, 48 bases, in frame from base 1. The germline V and J ends show losses of 4 bases and 2 bases respectively, and no gene match explains 10 bases of the junction. CDR1 is given as SGHRS and CDR2 as YFSETQ, both from the germline V gene. For sequencing of the TCRbeta CDR3 region, genomic DNA was extracted from the sorted cells. The immunoSEQ Assay was used for sequencing of TCRbeta CDR3 regions. Held by TCRdb, this immuneACCESS table contains in-frame sequences only and omits some clones. Under half of the omission traces to an unresolved V gene where checked; the cause of the rest is unknown. The sample includes 90,000 to 100,000 clones, with about 90% observed a single time. The top ten clones comprise more than 0.15% of the sample. Patients with a history of autoimmune disease or receiving systemic immunosuppression were excluded from the trial. Peripheral blood for TCR sequencing was collected from all dose cohorts at baseline, on cycle 4 day 1, and on cycle 7 day 1. The samples were taken from a phase I, first-in-human, multicenter, open-label dose-escalation trial of ivuxolimab. Adults with locally advanced or metastatic melanoma, renal cell, hepatocellular, or head and neck squamous cell carcinoma were enrolled in the trial. Before TCR sequencing, CD4+ T cells and CD8+ T cells were sorted from peripheral blood as separate populations.

This sequence was found in an adult with an advanced solid tumor such as melanoma, head and neck, liver or kidney cancer. Here the sequenced sample was CD4+ or CD8+ T cells sorted from blood, taken in a trial of the OX40 agonist ivuxolimab. The V gene is TRBV5-1 and the J gene is TRBJ2-5; TRBD1 matches 8 bases in the middle. The CDR3 region reads CASSPDATGGQETQYF. Read as DNA, the sequence is TGCGCCAGCAGCCCAGACGCCACAGGGGGACAAGAGACCCAGTACTTC. Joined to the reference TRBV5-1 and TRBJ2-5 proteins, this CDR3 gives the full variable domain: KAGVTQTPRYLIKTRGQQVTLSCSPISGHRSVSWYQQTPGQGLQFLFEYFSETQRNKGNFPGRFSGRQFSNSRSEMNVSTLELGDSALYLCASSPDATGGQETQYFGPGTRLLVL.